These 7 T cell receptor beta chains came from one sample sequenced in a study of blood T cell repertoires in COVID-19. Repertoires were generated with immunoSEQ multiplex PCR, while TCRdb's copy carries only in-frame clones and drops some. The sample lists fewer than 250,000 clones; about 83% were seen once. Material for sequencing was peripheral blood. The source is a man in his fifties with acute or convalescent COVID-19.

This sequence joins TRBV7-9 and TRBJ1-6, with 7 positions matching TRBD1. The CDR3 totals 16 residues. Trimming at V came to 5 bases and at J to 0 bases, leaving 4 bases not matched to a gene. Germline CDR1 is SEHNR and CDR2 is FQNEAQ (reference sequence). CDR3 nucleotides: TGTGCCAGCAGCGAACAGGGGAGCTCCTATAATTCACCCCTCCACTTT. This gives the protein CASSEQGSSYNSPLHF.

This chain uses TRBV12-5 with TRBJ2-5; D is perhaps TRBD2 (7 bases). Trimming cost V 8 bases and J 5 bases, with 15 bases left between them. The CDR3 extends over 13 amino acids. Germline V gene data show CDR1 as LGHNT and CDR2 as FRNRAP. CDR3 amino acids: CASLRGGRETQYF. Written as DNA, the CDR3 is TGTGCTAGTCTGAGGGGGGGTAGGGAGACCCAGTACTTC.

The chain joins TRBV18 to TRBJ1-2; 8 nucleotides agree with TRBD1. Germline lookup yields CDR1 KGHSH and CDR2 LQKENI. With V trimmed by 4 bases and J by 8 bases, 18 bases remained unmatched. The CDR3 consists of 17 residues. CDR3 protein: CASSLSPDRVKLRGYTF. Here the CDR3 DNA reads TGTGCCAGCTCACTCTCGCCGGACAGGGTAAAGTTGAGGGGCTACACCTTC.

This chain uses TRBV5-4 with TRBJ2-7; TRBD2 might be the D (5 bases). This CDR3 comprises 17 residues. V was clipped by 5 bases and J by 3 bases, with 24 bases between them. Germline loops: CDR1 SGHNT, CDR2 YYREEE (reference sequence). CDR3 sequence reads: CASSLTYGSGGNYEQYF. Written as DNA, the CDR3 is TGTGCCAGCAGTTTAACCTACGGGTCCGGAGGAAACTACGAGCAGTACTTC. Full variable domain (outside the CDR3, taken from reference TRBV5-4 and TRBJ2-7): ETGVTQSPTHLIKTRGQQVTLRCSSQSGHNTVSWYQQALGQGPQFIFQYYREEENGRGNFPPRFSGLQFPNYSSELNVNALELDDSALYLCASSLTYGSGGNYEQYFGPGTRLTVT.

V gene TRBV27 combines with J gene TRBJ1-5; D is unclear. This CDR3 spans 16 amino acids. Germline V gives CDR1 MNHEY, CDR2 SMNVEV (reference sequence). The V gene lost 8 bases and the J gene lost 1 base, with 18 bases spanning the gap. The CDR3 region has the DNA TGTGCCAGCGGACGGGGAGGGTCCCTAAGCAATCAGCCCCAGCATTTT. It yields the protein CASGRGGSLSNQPQHF.

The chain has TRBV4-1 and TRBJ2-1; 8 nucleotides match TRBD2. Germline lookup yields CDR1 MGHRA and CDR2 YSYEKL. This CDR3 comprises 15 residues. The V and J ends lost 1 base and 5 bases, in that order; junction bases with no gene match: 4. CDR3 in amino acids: CASSQVGLANNEQFF. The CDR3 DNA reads TGCGCCAGCAGCCAAGTAGGACTAGCCAACAATGAGCAGTTCTTC.

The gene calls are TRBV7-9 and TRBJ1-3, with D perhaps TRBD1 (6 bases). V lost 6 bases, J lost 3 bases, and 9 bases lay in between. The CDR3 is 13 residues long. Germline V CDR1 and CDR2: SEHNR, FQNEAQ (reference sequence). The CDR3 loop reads CASSTGFGNTIYF. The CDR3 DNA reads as TGTGCCAGCAGTACAGGGTTTGGAAACACCATATATTTT.